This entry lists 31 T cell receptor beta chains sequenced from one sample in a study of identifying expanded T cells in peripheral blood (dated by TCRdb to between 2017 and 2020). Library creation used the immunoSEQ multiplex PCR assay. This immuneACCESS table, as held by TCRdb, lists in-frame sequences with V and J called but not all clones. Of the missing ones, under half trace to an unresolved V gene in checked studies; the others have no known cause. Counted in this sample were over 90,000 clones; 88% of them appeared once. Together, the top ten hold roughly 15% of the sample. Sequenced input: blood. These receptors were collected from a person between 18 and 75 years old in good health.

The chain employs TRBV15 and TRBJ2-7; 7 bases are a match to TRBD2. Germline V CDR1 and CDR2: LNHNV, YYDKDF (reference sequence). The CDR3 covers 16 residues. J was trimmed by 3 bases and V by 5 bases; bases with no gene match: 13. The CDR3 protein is CATSPISASGYYEQYF. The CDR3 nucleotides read TGTGCCACCAGCCCTATTAGTGCTAGCGGTTACTACGAGCAGTACTTC.

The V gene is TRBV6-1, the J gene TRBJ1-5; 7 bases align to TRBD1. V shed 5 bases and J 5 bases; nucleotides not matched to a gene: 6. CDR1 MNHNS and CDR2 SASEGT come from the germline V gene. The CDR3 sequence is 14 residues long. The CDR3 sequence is CASSRSGGDQPQHF. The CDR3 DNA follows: TGTGCCAGCAGTCGTTCAGGGGGGGATCAGCCCCAGCATTTT.

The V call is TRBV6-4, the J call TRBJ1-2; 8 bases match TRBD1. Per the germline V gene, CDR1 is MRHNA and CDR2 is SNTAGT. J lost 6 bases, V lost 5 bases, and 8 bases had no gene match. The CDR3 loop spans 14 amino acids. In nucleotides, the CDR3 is TGTGCCAGCAGTAGCGCAGGGGGCGATAATGGCTACACCTTC. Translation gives CASSSAGGDNGYTF.

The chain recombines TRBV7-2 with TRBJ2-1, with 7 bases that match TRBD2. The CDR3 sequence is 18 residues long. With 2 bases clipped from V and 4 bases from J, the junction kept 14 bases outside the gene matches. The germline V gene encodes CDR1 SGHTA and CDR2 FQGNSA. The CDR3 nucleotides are TGTGCCAGCAGCTTATTGGGCGCGGGGGAGGGAGGGTACAATGAGCAGTTCTTC. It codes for CASSLLGAGEGGYNEQFF.

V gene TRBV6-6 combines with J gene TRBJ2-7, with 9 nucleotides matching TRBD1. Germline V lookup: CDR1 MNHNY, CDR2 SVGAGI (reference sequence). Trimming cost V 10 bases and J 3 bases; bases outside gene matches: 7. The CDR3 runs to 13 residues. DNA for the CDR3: TGTGCCACCCAACAGGGGGCTTTCTACGAGCAGTACTTC. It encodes CATQQGAFYEQYF.

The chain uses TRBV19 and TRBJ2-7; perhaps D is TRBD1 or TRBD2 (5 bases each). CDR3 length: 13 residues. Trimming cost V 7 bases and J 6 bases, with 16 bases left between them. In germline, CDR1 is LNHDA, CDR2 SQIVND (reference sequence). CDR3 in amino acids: CASTAGTSAEQYF. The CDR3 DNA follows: TGTGCCAGTACTGCCGGGACCTCCGCCGAGCAGTACTTC.

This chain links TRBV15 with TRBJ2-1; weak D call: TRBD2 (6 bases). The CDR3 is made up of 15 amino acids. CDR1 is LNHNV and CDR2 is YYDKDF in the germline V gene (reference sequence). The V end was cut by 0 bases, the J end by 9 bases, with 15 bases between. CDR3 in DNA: TGTGCCACCAGCAGAGAACTAGCTTCCGGGAGTGAGCAGTTCTTC. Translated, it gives CATSRELASGSEQFF.

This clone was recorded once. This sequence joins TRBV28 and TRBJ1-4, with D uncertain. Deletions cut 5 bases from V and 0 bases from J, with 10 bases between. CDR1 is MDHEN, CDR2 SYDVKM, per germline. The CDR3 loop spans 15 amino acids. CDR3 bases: TGTGCCAGCAGTCTTCCAGGAACAACTAATGAAAAACTGTTTTTT. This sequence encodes CASSLPGTTNEKLFF. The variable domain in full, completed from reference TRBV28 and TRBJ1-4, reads DVKVTQSSRYLVKRTGEKVFLECVQDMDHENMFWYRQDPGLGLRLIYFSYDVKMKEKGDIPEGYSVSREKKERFSLILESASTNQTSMYLCASSLPGTTNEKLFFGSGTQLSVL.

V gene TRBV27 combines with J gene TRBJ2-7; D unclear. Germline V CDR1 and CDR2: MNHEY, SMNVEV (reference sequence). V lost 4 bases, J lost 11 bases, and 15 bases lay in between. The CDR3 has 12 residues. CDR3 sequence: CASSSRGLGEYF. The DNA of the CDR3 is TGTGCCAGCAGTTCGCGTGGGCTGGGTGAGTACTTC.

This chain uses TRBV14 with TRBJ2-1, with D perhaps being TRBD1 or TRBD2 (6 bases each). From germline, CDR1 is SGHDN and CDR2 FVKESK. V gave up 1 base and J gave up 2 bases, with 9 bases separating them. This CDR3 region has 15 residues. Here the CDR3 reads CASSQVGGPYNEQFF. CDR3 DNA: TGTGCCAGCAGCCAAGTCGGGGGCCCCTACAATGAGCAGTTCTTC. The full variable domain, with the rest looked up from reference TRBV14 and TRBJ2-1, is EAGVTQFPSHSVIEKGQTVTLRCDPISGHDNLYWYRRVMGKEIKFLLHFVKESKQDESGMPNNRFLAERTGGTYSTLKVQPAELEDSGVYFCASSQVGGPYNEQFFGPGTRLTVL.

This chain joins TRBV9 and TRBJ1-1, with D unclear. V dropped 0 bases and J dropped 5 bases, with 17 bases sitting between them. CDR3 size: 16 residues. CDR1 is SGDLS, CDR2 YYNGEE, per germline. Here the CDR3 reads CASSVEGFEGGTEAFF. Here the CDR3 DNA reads TGTGCCAGCAGCGTAGAAGGATTTGAGGGCGGAACTGAAGCTTTCTTT.

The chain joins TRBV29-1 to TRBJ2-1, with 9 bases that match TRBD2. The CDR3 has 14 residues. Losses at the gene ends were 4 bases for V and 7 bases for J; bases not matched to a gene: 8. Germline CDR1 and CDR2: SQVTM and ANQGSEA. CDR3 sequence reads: CSVVRGRVGNEQFF. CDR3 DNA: TGCAGCGTTGTCCGCGGGAGGGTAGGAAATGAGCAGTTCTTC.

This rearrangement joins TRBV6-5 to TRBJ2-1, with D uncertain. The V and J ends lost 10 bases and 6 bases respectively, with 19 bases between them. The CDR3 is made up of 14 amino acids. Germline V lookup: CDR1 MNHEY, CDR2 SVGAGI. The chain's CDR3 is CATAPTVGTNEQFF. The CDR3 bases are TGTGCCACCGCCCCCACAGTCGGTACCAATGAGCAGTTCTTC.

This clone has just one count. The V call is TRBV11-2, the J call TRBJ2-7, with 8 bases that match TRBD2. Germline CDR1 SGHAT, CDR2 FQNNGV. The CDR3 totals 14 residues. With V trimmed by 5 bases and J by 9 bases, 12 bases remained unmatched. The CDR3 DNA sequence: TGTGCCAGCAGCCAGGGACTAGGTCAGACGGGGCAGTACTTC. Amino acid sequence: CASSQGLGQTGQYF.

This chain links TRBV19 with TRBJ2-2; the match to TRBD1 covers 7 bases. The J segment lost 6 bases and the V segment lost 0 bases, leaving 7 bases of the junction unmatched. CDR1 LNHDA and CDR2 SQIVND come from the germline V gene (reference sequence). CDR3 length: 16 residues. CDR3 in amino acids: CASSIDLGTAAGELFF. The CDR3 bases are TGTGCCAGTAGTATAGATCTAGGGACAGCAGCCGGGGAGCTGTTTTTT.

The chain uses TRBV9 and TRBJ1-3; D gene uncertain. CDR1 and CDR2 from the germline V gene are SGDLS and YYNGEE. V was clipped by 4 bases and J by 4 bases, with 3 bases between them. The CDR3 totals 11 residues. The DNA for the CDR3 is TGTGCCAGCAGCATGGGAAACACCATATATTTT. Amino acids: CASSMGNTIYF.

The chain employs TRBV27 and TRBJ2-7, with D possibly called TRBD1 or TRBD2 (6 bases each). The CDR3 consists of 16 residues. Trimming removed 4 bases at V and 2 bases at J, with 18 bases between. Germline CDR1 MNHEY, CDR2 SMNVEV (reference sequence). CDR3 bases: TGTGCCAGCAGTTCCGAAGGTCAGGGGAGGCCCTACGAGCAGTACTTC. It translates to CASSSEGQGRPYEQYF.

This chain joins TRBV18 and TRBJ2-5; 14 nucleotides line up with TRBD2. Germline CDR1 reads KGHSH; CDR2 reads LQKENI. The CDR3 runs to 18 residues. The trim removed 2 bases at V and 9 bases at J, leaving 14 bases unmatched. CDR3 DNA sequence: TGTGCCAGCTCACCATCCAGCTTACCGGGACTAGCGGGAGTGGCCCAGTACTTC. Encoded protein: CASSPSSLPGLAGVAQYF.

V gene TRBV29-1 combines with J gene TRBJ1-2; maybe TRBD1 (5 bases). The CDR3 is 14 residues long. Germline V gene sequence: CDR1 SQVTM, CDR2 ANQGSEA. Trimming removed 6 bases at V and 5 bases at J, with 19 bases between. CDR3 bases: TGCAGCGTCCCCAAGGGGTTCCCGGTTTATGGCTACACCTTC. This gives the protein CSVPKGFPVYGYTF.

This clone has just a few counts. The CDR3 is CASRQTGSTGELFF. Written as DNA, the CDR3 is TGTGCCAGCAGACAGACAGGGTCCACCGGGGAGCTGTTTTTT. The V and J genes are TRBV6-1 and TRBJ2-2; 7 bases map to TRBD1. This CDR3 contains 14 residues. Germline V gene sequence: CDR1 MNHNS, CDR2 SASEGT. V trimming: 6 bases; J trimming: 4 bases; junction bases outside the gene matches: 5.

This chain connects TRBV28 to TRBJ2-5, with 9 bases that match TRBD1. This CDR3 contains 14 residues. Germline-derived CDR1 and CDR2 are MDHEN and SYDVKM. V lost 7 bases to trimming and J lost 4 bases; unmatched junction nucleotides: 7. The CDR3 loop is CASIGDRVRETQYF. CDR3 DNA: TGTGCCAGCATCGGGGACAGGGTGAGAGAGACCCAGTACTTC.

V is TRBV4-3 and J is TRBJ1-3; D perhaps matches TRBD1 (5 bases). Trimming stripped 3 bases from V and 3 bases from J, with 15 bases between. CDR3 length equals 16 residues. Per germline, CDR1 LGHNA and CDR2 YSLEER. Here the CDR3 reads CASSQRPATDGNTIYF. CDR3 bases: TGCGCCAGCAGCCAGCGACCGGCGACAGATGGAAACACCATATATTTT.

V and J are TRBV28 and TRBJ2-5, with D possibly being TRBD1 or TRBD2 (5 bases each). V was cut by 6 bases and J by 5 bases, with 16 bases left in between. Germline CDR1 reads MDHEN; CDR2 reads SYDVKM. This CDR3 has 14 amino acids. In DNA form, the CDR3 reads TGTGCCAGCAGAGGGGCAGGGACGGGGGAGACCCAGTACTTC. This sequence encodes CASRGAGTGETQYF.

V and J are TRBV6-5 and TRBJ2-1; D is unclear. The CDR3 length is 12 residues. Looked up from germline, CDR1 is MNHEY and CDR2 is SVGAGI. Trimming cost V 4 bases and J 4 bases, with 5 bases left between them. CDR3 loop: CASSSAYNEQFF. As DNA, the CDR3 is TGTGCCAGCAGTTCCGCGTACAATGAGCAGTTCTTC.

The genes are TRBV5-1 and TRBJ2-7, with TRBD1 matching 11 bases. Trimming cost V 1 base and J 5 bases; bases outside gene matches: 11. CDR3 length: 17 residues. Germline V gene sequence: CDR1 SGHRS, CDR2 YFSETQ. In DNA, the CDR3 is TGCGCCAGCAGCTTGAGGTTCTCCGGGACAGGGGGTGACGAGCAGTACTTC. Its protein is CASSLRFSGTGGDEQYF.

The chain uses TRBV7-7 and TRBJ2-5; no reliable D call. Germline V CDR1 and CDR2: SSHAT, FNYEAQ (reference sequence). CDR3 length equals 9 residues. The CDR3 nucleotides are TGTGCGATACGGGAGACCCAGTACTTC. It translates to CAIRETQYF.

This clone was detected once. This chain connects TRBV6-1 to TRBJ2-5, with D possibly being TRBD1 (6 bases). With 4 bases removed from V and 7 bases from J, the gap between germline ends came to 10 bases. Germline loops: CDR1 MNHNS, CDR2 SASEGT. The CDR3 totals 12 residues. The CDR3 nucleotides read TGTGCCAGCAGTGGGGGGCCTAGGACCCAGTACTTC. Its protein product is CASSGGPRTQYF.

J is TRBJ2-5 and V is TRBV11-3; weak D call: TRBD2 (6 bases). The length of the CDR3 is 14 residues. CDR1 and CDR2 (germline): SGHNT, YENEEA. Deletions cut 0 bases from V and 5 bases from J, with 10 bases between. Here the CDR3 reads CASSLEGAGETQYF. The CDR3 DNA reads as TGTGCCAGCAGCTTAGAAGGCGCGGGGGAGACCCAGTACTTC. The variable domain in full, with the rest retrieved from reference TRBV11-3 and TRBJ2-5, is EAGVVQSPRYKIIEKKQPVAFWCNPISGHNTLYWYLQNLGQGPELLIRYENEEAVDDSQLPKDRFSAERLKGVDSTLKIQPAELGDSAVYLCASSLEGAGETQYFGPGTRLLVL.

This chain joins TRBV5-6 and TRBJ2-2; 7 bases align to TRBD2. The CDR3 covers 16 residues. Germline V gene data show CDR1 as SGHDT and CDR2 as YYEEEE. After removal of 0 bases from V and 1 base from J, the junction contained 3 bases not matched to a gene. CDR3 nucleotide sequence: TGTGCCAGCAGCTTGGTGCCTAGCGGGAACACCGGGGAGCTGTTTTTT. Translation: CASSLVPSGNTGELFF.

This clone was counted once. The CDR3 here is CASSLDPTSRTDTQYF. DNA for the CDR3: TGCGCCAGCAGCTTGGATCCTACCTCTCGCACAGATACGCAGTATTTT. V gene TRBV5-1 combines with J gene TRBJ2-3, with D hard to call. Between the trimmed V and J ends, which lost 0 bases and 1 base, there was a span of 12 bases. This CDR3 spans 16 amino acids. Germline CDR1 is SGHRS and CDR2 is YFSETQ.

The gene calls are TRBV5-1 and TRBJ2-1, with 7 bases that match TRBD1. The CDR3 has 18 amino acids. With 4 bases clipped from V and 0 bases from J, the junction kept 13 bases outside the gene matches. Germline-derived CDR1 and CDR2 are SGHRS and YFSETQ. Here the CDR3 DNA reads TGCGCCAGCAGCCCTAGAGACAGGGTCCGGAGCTCCTACAATGAGCAGTTCTTC. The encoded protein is CASSPRDRVRSSYNEQFF.